The T cell receptor (beta chain) described here comes from a study of pediatric ulcerative colitis (dated by TCRdb to about 2019). With respect to the entire study: Pancolitis was present in fewer than 10 ulcerative colitis patients and left-sided colitis in two, and histology consistent with ulcerative colitis was found in all of these patients. From nine newly diagnosed, treatment-naive pediatric ulcerative colitis patients and a few non-IBD control children, paired blood and rectal samples were collected. By Pediatric Ulcerative Colitis Activity Index, a couple of patients had mild disease, several had moderate disease and three had acute severe colitis.

General study outcomes and caveats: Because repertoires came from total lymphocyte DNA, patterns in rare subsets such as regulatory T cells may not be reflected. Rectal pinch biopsies may have included blood-derived T cells, especially in patients with overt colitis. Two rectal CDR3 clonotypes were found in every ulcerative colitis patient but in no control. Rectal repertoire features separated controls, mild-moderate and acute severe colitis patients; acute severe colitis showed reduced rectal diversity due to clonal expansions. Compared with controls, ulcerative colitis patients showed significantly higher autologous blood-rectal clonal overlap, a finding that suggests increased T cell trafficking to inflamed tissue. A couple of patients' blood samples yielded substantially fewer templates for technical reasons and were excluded from blood-rectal overlap analysis. The healthy control group was small, consisting of only four individuals.

Trimming accounts for 2 bases at V and 1 base at J, while the number of junction bases matched to no gene is 3. There are 15 amino acids in the CDR3, from cysteine to phenylalanine inclusive. Only the CDR3 region is kept as DNA, spanning 45 bases read in frame from base 1. CDR1 and CDR2 (MNHNY, SVGAGI) derive from the germline V gene (reference sequence). During colonoscopy, one to two pinch biopsies were obtained from the rectum for research. Before the diagnostic colonoscopy, none of the ulcerative colitis patients had been given immunosuppressive medication. Before DNA isolation, rectal biopsies were subjected to proteinase K digestion. The Wizard kit (Promega) was used to extract genomic DNA from blood and intestinal samples. Rearranged CDR3 beta regions were amplified from genomic DNA with multiplex V and J primers using the immunoSEQ TRB Survey service. To keep sequencing depth equal across samples, survey-level depth of up to 500,000 reads per sample was applied. Libraries were purified and pooled, and sequencing was performed on Illumina technology. Per the authors' processing: Productive clonality, sample overlap, pairwise scatters, CDR3 beta length, V/D/J gene usage and productiveness were assessed with immunoSEQ online tools. Calculated diversity was defined as the number of unique rearrangements divided by total templates times 100, and Shannon and Simpson indices were additionally computed. Principal component analysis used the R prcomp function and ggbiplot package on Z-score normalized data. Blood-rectal clonal overlap within each subject was quantified with Morisita's index. Held by TCRdb, this immuneACCESS table contains in-frame sequences only and omits some clones. Under half of the omission traces to an unresolved V gene where checked; the cause of the rest is unknown. V, J and clone size reflect that table, while D and trimming were determined from the DNA. The sample contains some 50,000 clones, more than 60% of them found a single time. Of the sample, about 4% is held by the ten largest clones.

In regard to this clone: Which antigen it targets is not known. No much larger clone exists at a distance of one base, and base qualities are not known.

The sequenced sample consisted of gut tissue. The rearranged segments are TRBV6-6 and TRBJ2-3, with 7 central nucleotides matching TRBD1. The receptor comes from a girl aged 10-17 years with moderate ulcerative colitis. The CDR3 protein: CASSYGTGGTDTQYF. At the DNA level, the sequence is TGTGCCAGCAGTTACGGCACAGGGGGCACAGATACGCAGTATTTT.